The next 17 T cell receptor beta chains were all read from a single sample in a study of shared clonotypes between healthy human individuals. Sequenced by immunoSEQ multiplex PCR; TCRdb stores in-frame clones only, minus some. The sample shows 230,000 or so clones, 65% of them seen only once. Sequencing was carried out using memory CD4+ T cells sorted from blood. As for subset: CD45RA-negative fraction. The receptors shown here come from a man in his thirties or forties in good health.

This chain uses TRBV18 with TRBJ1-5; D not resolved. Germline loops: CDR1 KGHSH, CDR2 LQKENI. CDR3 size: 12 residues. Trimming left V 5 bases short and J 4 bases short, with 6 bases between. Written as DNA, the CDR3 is TGTGCCAGCTCAACGCTAAATCAGCCCCAGCATTTT. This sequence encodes CASSTLNQPQHF. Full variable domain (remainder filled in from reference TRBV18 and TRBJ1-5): NAGVMQNPRHLVRRRGQEARLRCSPMKGHSHVYWYRQLPEEGLKFMVYLQKENIIDESGMPKERFSAEFPKEGPSILRIQQVVRGDSAAYFCASSTLNQPQHFGDGTRLSIL.

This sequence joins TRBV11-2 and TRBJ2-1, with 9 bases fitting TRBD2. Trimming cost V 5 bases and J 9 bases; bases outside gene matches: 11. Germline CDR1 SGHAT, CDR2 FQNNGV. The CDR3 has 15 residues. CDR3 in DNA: TGTGCCAGCAGCCCACCGGGACTAGCTTCCCGTGAGCAGTTCTTC. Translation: CASSPPGLASREQFF.

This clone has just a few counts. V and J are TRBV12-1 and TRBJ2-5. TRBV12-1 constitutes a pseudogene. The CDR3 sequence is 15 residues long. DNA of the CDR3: TGTGCCAGCAGCTCGCTCACAGCGCGCAAAGAGACCCAGTACTTC. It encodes CASSSLTARKETQYF.

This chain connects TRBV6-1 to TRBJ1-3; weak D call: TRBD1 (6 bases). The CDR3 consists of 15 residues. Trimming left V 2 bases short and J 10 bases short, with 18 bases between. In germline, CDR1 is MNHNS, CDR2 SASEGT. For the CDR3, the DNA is TGTGCCAGCAGTGAACTCGGGAGCTGGAGGGGGACCATATATTTT. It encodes CASSELGSWRGTIYF.

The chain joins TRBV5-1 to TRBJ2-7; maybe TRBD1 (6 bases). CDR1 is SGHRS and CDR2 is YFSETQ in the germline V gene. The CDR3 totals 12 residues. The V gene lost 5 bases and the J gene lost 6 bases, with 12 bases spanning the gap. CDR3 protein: CASRQGLREQYF. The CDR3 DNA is TGCGCCAGCAGACAGGGTCTCCGCGAGCAGTACTTC.

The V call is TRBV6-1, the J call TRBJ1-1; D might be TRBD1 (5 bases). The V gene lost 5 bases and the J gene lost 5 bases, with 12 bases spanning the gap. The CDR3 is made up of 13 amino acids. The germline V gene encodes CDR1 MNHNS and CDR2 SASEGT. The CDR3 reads CASSIRWGTEAFF. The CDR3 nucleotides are TGTGCCAGCAGTATTCGCTGGGGGACTGAAGCTTTCTTT.

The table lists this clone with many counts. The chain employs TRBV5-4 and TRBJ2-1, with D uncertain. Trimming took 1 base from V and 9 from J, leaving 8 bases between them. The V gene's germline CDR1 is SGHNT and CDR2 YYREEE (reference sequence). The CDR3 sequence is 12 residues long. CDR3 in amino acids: CASSLRMSEQFF. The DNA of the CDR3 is TGTGCCAGCAGCTTGCGTATGAGTGAGCAGTTCTTC.

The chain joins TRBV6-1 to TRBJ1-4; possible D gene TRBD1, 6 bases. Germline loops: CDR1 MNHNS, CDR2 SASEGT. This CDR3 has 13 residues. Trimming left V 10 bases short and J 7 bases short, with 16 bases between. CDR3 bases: TGTGCCACTCACCGGGACATCAGTGAAAAACTGTTTTTT. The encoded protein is CATHRDISEKLFF.

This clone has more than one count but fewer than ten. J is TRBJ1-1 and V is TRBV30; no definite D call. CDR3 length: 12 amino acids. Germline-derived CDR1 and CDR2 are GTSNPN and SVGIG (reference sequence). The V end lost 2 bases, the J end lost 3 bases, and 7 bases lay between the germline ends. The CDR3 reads CAWSKSHTEAFF. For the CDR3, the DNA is TGTGCCTGGAGTAAAAGCCACACTGAAGCTTTCTTT.

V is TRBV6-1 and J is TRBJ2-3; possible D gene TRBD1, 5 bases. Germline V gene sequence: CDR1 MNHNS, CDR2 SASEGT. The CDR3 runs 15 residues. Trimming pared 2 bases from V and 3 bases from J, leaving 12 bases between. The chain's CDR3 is CASSEKGVRTDTQYF. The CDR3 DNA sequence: TGTGCCAGCAGTGAAAAAGGGGTTCGGACAGATACGCAGTATTTT.

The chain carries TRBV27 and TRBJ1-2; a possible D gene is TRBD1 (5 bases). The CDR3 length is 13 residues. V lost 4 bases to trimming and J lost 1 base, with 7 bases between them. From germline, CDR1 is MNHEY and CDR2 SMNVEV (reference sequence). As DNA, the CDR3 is TGTGCCAGCAGTTGGCAGGGTAACTATGGCTACACCTTC. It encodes CASSWQGNYGYTF.

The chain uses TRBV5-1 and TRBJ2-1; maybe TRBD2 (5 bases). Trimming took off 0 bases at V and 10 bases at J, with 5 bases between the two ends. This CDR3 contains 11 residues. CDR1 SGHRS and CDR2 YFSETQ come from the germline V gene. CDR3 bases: TGCGCCAGCAGCTTGGAGCGGGAGCAGTTCTTC. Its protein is CASSLEREQFF.

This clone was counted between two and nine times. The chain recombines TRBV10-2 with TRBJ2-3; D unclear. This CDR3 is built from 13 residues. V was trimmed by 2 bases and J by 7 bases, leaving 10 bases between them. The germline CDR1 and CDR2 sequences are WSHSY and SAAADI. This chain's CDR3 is CASSERRYHTQYF. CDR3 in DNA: TGCGCCAGCAGTGAGCGACGGTACCATACGCAGTATTTT.

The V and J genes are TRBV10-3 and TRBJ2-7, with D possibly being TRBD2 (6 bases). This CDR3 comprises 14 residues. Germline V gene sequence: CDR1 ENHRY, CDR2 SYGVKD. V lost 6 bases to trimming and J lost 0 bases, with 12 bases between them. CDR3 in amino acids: CAIRKNSGSYEQYF. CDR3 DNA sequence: TGTGCCATCAGGAAAAATAGCGGCTCCTACGAGCAGTACTTC.

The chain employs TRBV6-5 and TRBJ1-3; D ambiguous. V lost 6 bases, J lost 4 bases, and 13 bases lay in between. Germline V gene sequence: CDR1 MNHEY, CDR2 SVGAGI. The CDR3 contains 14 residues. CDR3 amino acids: CASSPRRTGNTIYF. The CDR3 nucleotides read TGTGCCAGCAGCCCCAGGAGGACGGGAAACACCATATATTTT.

The CDR3, as DNA: TGTGCCTGGAGTACAACAGGGGCCGGATCCAACGTCCTGACTTTC. Translation: CAWSTTGAGSNVLTF. This chain joins TRBV30 and TRBJ2-6, with 7 positions matching TRBD1. There are 15 residues in the CDR3. In germline, CDR1 is GTSNPN, CDR2 SVGIG (reference sequence). The V and J ends lost 2 bases and 8 bases, in that order; junction bases with no gene match: 9.

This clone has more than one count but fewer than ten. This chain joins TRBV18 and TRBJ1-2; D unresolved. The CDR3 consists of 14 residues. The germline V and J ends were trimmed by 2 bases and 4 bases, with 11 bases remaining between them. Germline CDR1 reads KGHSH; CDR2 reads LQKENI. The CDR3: CASSPARAGYGYTF. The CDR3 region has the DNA TGTGCCAGCTCACCAGCGCGGGCGGGCTATGGCTACACCTTC.